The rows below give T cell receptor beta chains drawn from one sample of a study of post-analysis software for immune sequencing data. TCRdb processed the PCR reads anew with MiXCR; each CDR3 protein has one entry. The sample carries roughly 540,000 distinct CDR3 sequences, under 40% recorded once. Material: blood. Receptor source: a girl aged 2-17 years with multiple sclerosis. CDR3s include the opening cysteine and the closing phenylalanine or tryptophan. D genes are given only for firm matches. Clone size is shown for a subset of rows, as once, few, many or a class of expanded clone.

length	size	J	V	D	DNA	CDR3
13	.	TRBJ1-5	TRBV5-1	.	TGCGCCAGCAGCTTGATCCCGGGGCAGCCCCAGCATTTT	CASSLIPGQPQHF
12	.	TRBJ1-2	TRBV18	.	TGTGCCAGCTCAGGACGAAACTATGGCTACACCTTC	CASSGRNYGYTF
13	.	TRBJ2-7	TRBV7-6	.	TGTGCCAGCAGCTTAGTACGATTAGCTAGCGAGTACTTC	CASSLVRLASEYF
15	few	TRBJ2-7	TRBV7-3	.	TGTGCCAGCAGCTTCAGAGGAGGGCAGACCTACGAGCAGTACTTC	CASSFRGGQTYEQYF
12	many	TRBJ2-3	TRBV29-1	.	TGCAGCGTTGATGAGGGGACAGATACGCAGTATTTT	CSVDEGTDTQYF
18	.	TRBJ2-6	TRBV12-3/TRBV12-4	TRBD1	TGTGCCAGCAGTTTAGCAGGACAGGGGCTCTCTGGGGCCAACGTCCTGACTTTC	CASSLAGQGLSGANVLTF
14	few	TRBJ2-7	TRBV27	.	TGTGCCAGCAGTTTAGTTAGATTCTCCTACGAGCAGTACTTC	CASSLVRFSYEQYF
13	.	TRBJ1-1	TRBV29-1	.	TGCAGCGTGGTTGGACAGCTGAACACTGAAGCTTTCTTT	CSVVGQLNTEAFF
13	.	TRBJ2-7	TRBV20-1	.	TGCAGTGCTAGGAAACAGGGATTGGACGAGCAGTACTTC	CSARKQGLDEQYF
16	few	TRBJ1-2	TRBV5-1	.	TGCGCCAGCAGTCCTGCTGGCTGGACGGAGAACTATGGCTACACCTTC	CASSPAGWTENYGYTF